Below, one TCR beta chain is given with its context. Its specificity is unknown. This record comes from a study of STAT5B mutations in CD4+ large granular lymphocyte leukemia. Study as a whole: Among healthy controls, a particular HLA allele went with more CDR3 'QG' motifs. Study observations and caveats: No patients shared main leukemic clonotypes, though around 24% appeared at low frequency elsewhere. Patient CD4-sorted repertoires looked more clonal than healthy CD4+ repertoires, even without putative leukemic clones.

This CDR3 has 13 amino acids. Trimming took 6 bases from V and 7 from J, leaving 16 bases between them. Germline V gives CDR1 SQVTM, CDR2 ANQGSEA. Clones were sequenced by immunoSEQ multiplex PCR, and TCRdb holds only the in-frame ones, with some missing. The table includes about 3,700 clones, 65% to 90% detected once. Healthy controls were blood donor buffy coats. The clonotype comes from a human donor in good health. V and J are TRBV29-1 and TRBJ2-1; TRBD2 is a possible D gene (6 bases). Sequencing input: CD4+ T cells from blood buffy coats. CDR3 residues: CSVAEGMGNEQFF. DNA for the CDR3: TGCAGCGTGGCGGAGGGTATGGGTAATGAGCAGTTCTTC.